This TCR beta chain is from a study of T cell changes during pregnancy in multiple sclerosis. Repertoires were generated with immunoSEQ multiplex PCR, while TCRdb's copy carries only in-frame clones and drops some. Altogether tens of thousands of clones are present, around 90% being singletons, with the ten largest covering more than 4.5%. Between the trimmed V and J ends, which lost 2 bases and 8 bases, there was a span of 9 bases. Germline-derived CDR1 and CDR2 are SQVTM and ANQGSEA. The CDR3 covers 12 residues. The rearrangement joins TRBV29-1 to TRBJ1-4; no clear D gene. This specimen was peripheral blood, taken in the third trimester of pregnancy. The source is a female donor in good health, enrolled as a control in a pregnancy study. The CDR3 protein is CSVESEKEKLFF. CDR3 nucleotide sequence: TGCAGCGTTGAATCCGAGAAGGAAAAACTGTTTTTT.